Reported below is one T cell receptor beta chain. The antigen remains unidentified. From germline, CDR1 is MNHEY and CDR2 SVGAGI. This CDR3 is 14 amino acids long. Trimming took 8 bases from V and 0 from J, leaving 13 bases between them. The primer mix had 60 Vbeta and 13 Jbeta primers. Per the original data handling: As a later analysis found, there were 82 million or so unique TCR beta chains, of which 8.5 million to 13 million were shared. TCRdb keeps only in-frame clones here, not all; method: immunoSEQ multiplex PCR. V and J calls and clone size are those listed in that table; D and trimming were worked out from the DNA. The table has 180,000 or so clones, around 78% seen once. The record originates from a study of cytomegalovirus exposure and HLA in healthy donors. General study findings and limits: Most TCR sequences proved rare, with some public TCRs found in many donors. It was confirmed in vitro that a few of the CMV-associated chains were specific for CMV antigens.

Sequenced material: PBMCs. The chain couples TRBV6-5 to TRBJ1-1, with D unresolved. The sequence was collected from a female donor in good health and CMV-seronegative. CDR3 DNA: TGTGCCAGCCGTCGCGAAGTCATGAACACTGAAGCTTTCTTT. Residues: CASRREVMNTEAFF.